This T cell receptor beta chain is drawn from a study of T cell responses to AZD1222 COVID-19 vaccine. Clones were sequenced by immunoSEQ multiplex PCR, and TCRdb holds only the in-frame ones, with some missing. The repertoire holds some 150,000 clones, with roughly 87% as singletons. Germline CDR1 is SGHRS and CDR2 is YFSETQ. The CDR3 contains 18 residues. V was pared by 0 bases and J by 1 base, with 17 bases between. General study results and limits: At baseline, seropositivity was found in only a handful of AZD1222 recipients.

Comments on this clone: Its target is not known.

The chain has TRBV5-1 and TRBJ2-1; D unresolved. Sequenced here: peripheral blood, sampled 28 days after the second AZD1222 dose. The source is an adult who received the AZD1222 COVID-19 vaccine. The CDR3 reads CASSLDPVSRSSYNEQFF. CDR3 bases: TGCGCCAGCAGCTTGGACCCTGTATCGAGGTCGTCCTACAATGAGCAGTTCTTC.